This entry lists 10 T cell receptor beta chains sequenced from one sample in a study of T cells in Graves' hyperthyroidism and ophthalmopathy. RNA transcripts served as the template for amplifying TCR beta CDR3 regions. During a first-round RT-PCR of the TCR CDR3, the HTBI primer set was used. TCRdb ran MiXCR on the multiplex PCR reads and lists one entry per CDR3 protein. This sample carries about 560,000 distinct CDR3 sequences, more than 45% of them seen once, and the ten largest clones take 6.5% to 9%. Specimen: peripheral blood or thyroid tissue (not recorded which). The receptor source for this set is a woman between 18 and 30 years old with Graves' hyperthyroidism.

This sequence joins TRBV19 and TRBJ1-5; D remains unclear. Trimming removed 3 bases from V and 7 bases from J, with 16 bases in between. This CDR3 is built from 15 residues. Germline loops: CDR1 LNHDA, CDR2 SQIVND (reference sequence). The CDR3 DNA reads as TGTGCCAGTAGTATCGGTTTGAGGGTAGGGCAGCCCCAGCATTTT. Protein product: CASSIGLRVGQPQHF. The entire variable domain, with the rest obtained from reference TRBV19 and TRBJ1-5, is as follows: DGGITQSPKYLFRKEGQNVTLSCEQNLNHDAMYWYRQDPGQGLRLIYYSQIVNDFQKGDIAEGYSVSREKKESFPLTVTSAQKNPTAFYLCASSIGLRVGQPQHFGDGTRLSIL.

This clonotype was counted between two and nine times. This sequence joins TRBV29-1 and TRBJ1-1; possibly TRBD1 for D (5 bases). The V gene's germline CDR1 is SQVTM and CDR2 ANQGSEA. V dropped 5 bases and J dropped 0 bases, with 22 bases sitting between them. This CDR3 comprises 17 residues. This CDR3 is CSVREGVTWDLNTEAFF. The CDR3 DNA reads as TGCAGCGTTAGGGAAGGGGTCACTTGGGATTTGAACACTGAAGCTTTCTTT.

This chain uses TRBV10-2 with TRBJ1-5; the D is unclear. The CDR3 totals 14 residues. From germline, CDR1 is WSHSY and CDR2 SAAADI. V was clipped by 4 bases and J by 4 bases, with 11 bases between them. CDR3 nucleotide sequence: TGCGCCAGCAGTGCGCATCAGGCTAATCAGCCCCAGCATTTT. It yields the protein CASSAHQANQPQHF.

The gene calls are TRBV28 and TRBJ1-3; D gene unclear. The V and J ends lost 5 bases and 15 bases respectively, with 8 bases between them. The CDR3 runs to 9 residues. Germline V lookup: CDR1 MDHEN, CDR2 SYDVKM. The CDR3 sequence: CASSTSGYF. The CDR3 DNA reads TGTGCCAGCAGTACCTCAGGATATTTT.

V gene TRBV7-3 combines with J gene TRBJ1-2; TRBD1 agrees at 9 bases. The CDR3 is made up of 14 amino acids. Germline lookup yields CDR1 SGHTA and CDR2 FQGTGA. V lost 3 bases, J lost 5 bases, and 4 bases stayed unmatched. The CDR3 region has the DNA TGTGCCAGCAGCTTGGGGACAGGGCAATATGGCTACACCTTC. The encoded protein is CASSLGTGQYGYTF.

CDR3 amino acids: CASSLGGGLSEAFF. The CDR3 nucleotides are TGTGCCAGCAGCTTAGGGGGGGGTTTGAGTGAAGCTTTCTTT. This chain uses TRBV7-2 with TRBJ1-1, with D possibly TRBD1 on 5 matching bases. The CDR3 runs 14 residues. V dropped 1 base and J dropped 7 bases, with 13 bases sitting between them. CDR1 and CDR2 (germline): SGHTA, FQGNSA.

The V and J genes are TRBV10-3 and TRBJ2-5; no clear D. Germline assignment: CDR1 ENHRY and CDR2 SYGVKD. Trimming removed 6 bases from V and 8 bases from J, with 13 bases in between. This CDR3 has 12 amino acids. Here the CDR3 reads CAIRNTDGTQYF. The CDR3 DNA is TGTGCCATCAGAAACACCGACGGAACCCAGTACTTC.

Comment on this clonotype: Its ends do not fully match the called genes, so a read error is possible. The chain has TRBV7-3 and TRBJ1-5; D is possibly TRBD1 (5 bases). The germline gives CDR1 SGHTA, CDR2 FQGTGA. The CDR3 contains 13 residues. DNA of the CDR3: TGTGCCAGCGCGGGGCAGGTCAATCAGGCCCAGCATTTT. This gives the protein CASAGQVNQAQHF.

This clonotype was seen at least ten times. The chain uses TRBV7-9 and TRBJ1-2; D remains ambiguous. The CDR3 contains 15 residues. Trimming took 1 base from V and 0 from J, leaving 9 bases between them. Germline-derived CDR1 and CDR2 are SEHNR and FQNEAQ (reference sequence). The CDR3 DNA follows: TGTGCCAGCAGCTTAGTTGGCCGATCTAACTATGGCTACACCTTC. Translating gives CASSLVGRSNYGYTF. Full variable domain (remainder filled in from reference TRBV7-9 and TRBJ1-2): DTGVSQNPRHKITKRGQNVTFRCDPISEHNRLYWYRQTLGQGPEFLTYFQNEAQLEKSRLLSDRFSAERPKGSFSTLEIQRTEQGDSAMYLCASSLVGRSNYGYTFGSGTRLTVV.

This clonotype has only one observation. V gene TRBV20-1 combines with J gene TRBJ2-1, with 9 bases matching TRBD2. The CDR3 sequence is 13 residues long. Trimming at V came to 3 bases and at J to 9 bases, leaving 6 bases not matched to a gene. Germline CDR1 DFQATT, CDR2 SNEGSKA (reference sequence). The CDR3 DNA is TGCAGTGCTAGTTGGCGGGAGGGCCGTGAGCAGTTCTTC. It encodes CSASWREGREQFF.